Reported below is one T cell receptor beta chain. Its antigen specificity is not known. No much larger clonotype is one base removed from it; base qualities were not supplied. Reading the germline V gene (reference sequence) gives CDR1 LNHDA and CDR2 SQIVND. The CDR3 covers 18 residues, taking in both the cysteine and the phenylalanine. Only the CDR3 region is kept as DNA, spanning 54 bases read in frame from base 1. Relative to germline, V is 4 bases shorter and J is 0 bases shorter, with 16 bases between their ends. This sample is drawn from a study of T cell changes during pregnancy in multiple sclerosis (dated by TCRdb to about 2019). Background for the entire study: Changes in the T cell repertoire over the course of pregnancy were examined in this study in women with multiple sclerosis.

To prepare the library, the immunoSEQ multiplex PCR assay was applied. This immuneACCESS table, as held by TCRdb, lists in-frame sequences with V and J called but not all clones. Of the missing ones, under half trace to an unresolved V gene in checked studies; the others have no known cause. The sample contains approximately 66,000 clones, 75% to 95% of them found a single time. The top ten clonotypes cover less than 6% of the sample. The TCR comes from a female donor with multiple sclerosis, enrolled in a pregnancy study. The sequencing used CD8+ T cells from peripheral blood mononuclear cells, collected before pregnancy. The receptor chain draws on TRBV19 and TRBJ2-6; a tentative D call is TRBD1 (6 bases match). The CDR3 sequence is CASSTAGASGSGANVLTF. In nucleotide form, the sequence is TGTGCCAGTAGTACGGCAGGGGCGTCGGGCTCTGGGGCCAACGTCCTGACTTTC.